The TCR beta chain under discussion was sequenced for a study of OX40 agonist ivuxolimab in advanced cancers. Here immunoSEQ multiplex PCR was the method, and the copy in TCRdb shows in-frame clones only, minus some. The sample has under 45,000 clones, roughly 80% seen once; the top ten hold approximately 9.9%. The CDR3 contains 14 residues. Trimming removed 0 bases at V and 0 bases at J, with 3 bases between. Per germline, CDR1 PRHDT and CDR2 FYEKMQ (reference sequence). Sequences were derived from CD4+ or CD8+ T cells sorted from blood, sampled in a trial of the OX40 agonist ivuxolimab. The chain recombines TRBV13 with TRBJ2-1; unclear D gene. The TCR comes from an adult with an advanced solid tumor such as melanoma, head and neck, liver or kidney cancer. CDR3 loop: CASSLGSSYNEQFF. Written as DNA, the CDR3 is TGTGCCAGCAGCTTAGGGAGCTCCTACAATGAGCAGTTCTTC.